Presented here are 30 T cell receptor beta chains from one specimen sequenced in a study of cytomegalovirus exposure and HLA in healthy donors. The PCR was carried out with 60 Vbeta primers and 13 Jbeta primers. Clones were sequenced by immunoSEQ multiplex PCR, and TCRdb holds only the in-frame ones, with some missing. The data show approximately 160,000 clones, about 80% seen once. Sequencing was carried out using PBMCs. These receptors were taken from a man in his forties in good health and CMV-seronegative.

This clone was detected only a few times. J is TRBJ2-1 and V is TRBV30, with 13 positions matching TRBD2. V lost 1 base and J lost 7; bases outside the gene matches: 1. Germline V gene data show CDR1 as GTSNPN and CDR2 as SVGIG (reference sequence). The CDR3 totals 14 residues. The CDR3 bases are TGTGCCTGGAGTGGGGGACTAGCGGGAAATGAGCAGTTCTTC. This gives the protein CAWSGGLAGNEQFF.

This chain joins TRBV5-1 and TRBJ2-2; D might be TRBD2 (5 bases). This CDR3 is built from 14 residues. The V gene's germline CDR1 is SGHRS and CDR2 YFSETQ. V was pared by 0 bases and J by 6 bases, with 9 bases between. As DNA, the CDR3 is TGCGCCAGCAGCTTGGGACTATGGTCCGGGGAGCTGTTTTTT. Protein product: CASSLGLWSGELFF. Complete variable domain (other parts from reference TRBV5-1 and TRBJ2-2): KAGVTQTPRYLIKTRGQQVTLSCSPISGHRSVSWYQQTPGQGLQFLFEYFSETQRNKGNFPGRFSGRQFSNSRSEMNVSTLELGDSALYLCASSLGLWSGELFFGEGSRLTVL.

V and J are TRBV19 and TRBJ1-2; D gene uncertain. Trimming took 9 bases from V and 4 from J, leaving 21 bases between them. Germline values: CDR1 LNHDA, CDR2 SQIVND (reference sequence). There are 15 residues in the CDR3. CDR3 region: CASLDTGRNGYGYTF. Written as DNA, the CDR3 is TGTGCCAGCCTTGATACGGGGAGAAATGGCTATGGCTACACCTTC. The variable domain in full, with the rest retrieved from reference TRBV19 and TRBJ1-2, is DGGITQSPKYLFRKEGQNVTLSCEQNLNHDAMYWYRQDPGQGLRLIYYSQIVNDFQKGDIAEGYSVSREKKESFPLTVTSAQKNPTAFYLCASLDTGRNGYGYTFGSGTRLTVV.

This chain links TRBV11-2 with TRBJ1-1; 10 nucleotides match TRBD1. Germline V gives CDR1 SGHAT, CDR2 FQNNGV. This CDR3 region has 15 residues. V shed 5 bases and J 4 bases; nucleotides not matched to a gene: 7. Written as DNA, the CDR3 is TGTGCCAGCAGCCGGGACAGGGGAGTCGGCACTGAAGCTTTCTTT. Translating gives CASSRDRGVGTEAFF.

The rearrangement joins TRBV7-2 to TRBJ1-1; tentatively, D is TRBD1 (6 bases). Trimming shortened V by 5 bases and J by 6 bases, and 16 bases separated the two germline ends. Germline-derived CDR1 and CDR2 are SGHTA and FQGNSA. The CDR3 length is 14 residues. CDR3 sequence (DNA): TGTGCCAGCAGCCCCGGACAGAGAAGCGCTGAAGCTTTCTTT. Residues: CASSPGQRSAEAFF.

This clone has a handful of counts. The chain employs TRBV4-1 and TRBJ2-1, with D tentatively TRBD1 (6 bases). V shed 2 bases and J shed 7 bases, with 6 bases lying between them. CDR1 MGHRA and CDR2 YSYEKL come from the germline V gene. The CDR3 runs 12 residues. The CDR3 is CASSQQGNEQFF. The CDR3, as DNA: TGCGCCAGCAGCCAACAGGGGAATGAGCAGTTCTTC.

This chain joins TRBV28 and TRBJ1-2, with 7 bases aligning to TRBD1. The trim removed 6 bases at V and 6 bases at J, leaving 4 bases unmatched. Germline V gives CDR1 MDHEN, CDR2 SYDVKM. The CDR3 loop spans 12 amino acids. The DNA of the CDR3 is TGTGCCAGCAGAATACAGGGGAATGGCTACACCTTC. It translates to CASRIQGNGYTF.

V is TRBV27 and J is TRBJ1-1; D uncertain. V was trimmed by 6 bases and J by 3 bases, leaving 20 bases between them. This CDR3 has 16 amino acids. Germline CDR1 reads MNHEY; CDR2 reads SMNVEV (reference sequence). CDR3 DNA: TGTGCCAGCAGCGACGTCGGAGCGCCCGGCGACACTGAAGCTTTCTTT. Translated: CASSDVGAPGDTEAFF.

V is TRBV18 and J is TRBJ1-5; 9 nucleotides align to TRBD1. The germline V gene encodes CDR1 KGHSH and CDR2 LQKENI. The CDR3 loop spans 15 amino acids. V was pared by 6 bases and J by 3 bases, with 6 bases of the junction left unmatched. The CDR3 DNA is TGTGCCAGCTCCCCCACAGGGGGCCTCAATCAGCCCCAGCATTTT. Its protein is CASSPTGGLNQPQHF.

This clone occurred once. The rearrangement joins TRBV9 to TRBJ2-1; a possible D gene is TRBD1 (6 bases). The germline V and J ends were trimmed by 4 bases and 6 bases, with 14 bases remaining between them. The CDR3 runs 14 residues. Germline V gene lookup returns CDR1 SGDLS and CDR2 YYNGEE. For the CDR3, the DNA is TGTGCCAGCAGCCCTCGAGAGGGGGTCAATGAGCAGTTCTTC. Encoded protein: CASSPREGVNEQFF.

V is TRBV30 and J is TRBJ1-1, with D possibly TRBD1 on 5 matching bases. Germline CDR1 and CDR2: GTSNPN and SVGIG (reference sequence). There are 13 residues in the CDR3. Trimming removed 2 bases from V and 11 bases from J, with 18 bases in between. The DNA for the CDR3 is TGTGCCTGGAGTATGTCCCCGACAGACGGGGCTTTCTTT. This encodes CAWSMSPTDGAFF.

The rearrangement uses TRBV19 and TRBJ2-3; TRBD1 might be the D (5 bases). This CDR3 has 13 residues. Trimming left V 3 bases short and J 6 bases short, with 10 bases between. The germline V gene has CDR1 LNHDA and CDR2 SQIVND (reference sequence). In DNA, the CDR3 is TGTGCCAGTAGTATTGACAGTCTGGATACGCAGTATTTT. Translated: CASSIDSLDTQYF.

V and J are TRBV9 and TRBJ2-1, with D possibly matching TRBD2 (6 bases). The CDR3 length is 17 residues. Germline V gene sequence: CDR1 SGDLS, CDR2 YYNGEE. The V end was cut by 3 bases, the J end by 7 bases, with 23 bases between. This chain's CDR3 is CASSDGETSRPGNEQFF. The CDR3 nucleotides are TGTGCCAGCAGCGACGGGGAAACTAGCCGCCCTGGGAATGAGCAGTTCTTC.

The chain uses TRBV7-6 and TRBJ2-7; the D gene is possibly TRBD2 (6 bases). With 1 base removed from V and 3 bases from J, the gap between germline ends came to 13 bases. The CDR3 contains 15 residues. Germline values: CDR1 SGHVS, CDR2 FNYEAQ. The CDR3 nucleotides are TGTGCCAGCAGCTTAGGACGGGGAGGTCTCTACGAGCAGTACTTC. Translating gives CASSLGRGGLYEQYF.

The rearrangement links TRBV7-2 to TRBJ1-1, with 9 bases that match TRBD1. CDR3 length: 14 amino acids. Germline V gene lookup returns CDR1 SGHTA and CDR2 FQGNSA. Losses at the gene ends were 4 bases for V and 2 bases for J; bases not matched to a gene: 2. The CDR3 region has the DNA TGTGCCAGCAGCTGGGACAGGGATAACACTGAAGCTTTCTTT. Its translation: CASSWDRDNTEAFF.

The V call is TRBV10-1, the J call TRBJ2-7; TRBD2 matches at 8 bases. The CDR3 has 15 amino acids. Germline loops: CDR1 WNHNN, CDR2 SYGVQD (reference sequence). The J segment lost 3 bases and the V segment lost 0 bases, leaving 4 bases of the junction unmatched. CDR3 sequence: CASSESSGRGYEQYF. The CDR3 DNA reads as TGCGCCAGCAGTGAGTCGAGCGGGAGAGGCTACGAGCAGTACTTC.

This clone has only a few counts. This rearrangement joins TRBV9 to TRBJ1-2; possibly TRBD1 for D (6 bases). V gave up 0 bases and J gave up 6 bases, with 15 bases separating them. The CDR3 loop spans 15 amino acids. Germline CDR1 is SGDLS and CDR2 is YYNGEE. CDR3 sequence: CASSVEPTGMNGYTF. CDR3 DNA sequence: TGTGCCAGCAGCGTAGAACCAACAGGGATGAATGGCTACACCTTC.

V and J are TRBV6-5 and TRBJ2-7; TRBD2 aligns across 10 bases. This CDR3 spans 15 amino acids. The J segment lost 3 bases and the V segment lost 3 bases, leaving 5 bases of the junction unmatched. Germline CDR1 reads MNHEY; CDR2 reads SVGAGI. CDR3 coding DNA: TGTGCCAGCAGTTATGATGGGACTAGCGTCTACGAGCAGTACGTC. Its translation: CASSYDGTSVYEQYV.

CDR3: CASSFISGRARTGELFF. As DNA, the CDR3 is TGTGCCAGCAGCTTTATTAGCGGGAGGGCCAGGACCGGGGAGCTGTTTTTT. V usage is TRBV7-2 and J usage is TRBJ2-2; TRBD2 agrees at 11 bases. J gave up 5 bases and V 3 bases, and 8 bases lay outside the gene matches. The germline gives CDR1 SGHTA, CDR2 FQGNSA. There are 17 residues in the CDR3.

The chain carries TRBV6-1 and TRBJ1-2; possibly TRBD1 for D (6 bases). V lost 5 bases, J lost 0 bases, and 10 bases lay in between. The length of the CDR3 is 14 residues. Per the germline V gene, CDR1 is MNHNS and CDR2 is SASEGT. The CDR3: CASSRTASNYGYTF. The CDR3 coding sequence is TGTGCCAGCAGTCGGACAGCCTCTAACTATGGCTACACCTTC.

This clone is a singleton in its sample. CDR3: CASSEYIAGSVNEKLFF. The CDR3 bases are TGTGCCAGCAGTGAATACATAGCGGGGTCGGTAAATGAAAAACTGTTTTTT. The chain uses TRBV6-1 and TRBJ1-4; D ambiguous. The CDR3 extends over 17 amino acids. The germline V gene encodes CDR1 MNHNS and CDR2 SASEGT. Trimming stripped 2 bases from V and 5 bases from J, with 18 bases between.

This chain links TRBV19 with TRBJ2-7; 7 nucleotides agree with TRBD1. Trimming at V came to 2 bases and at J to 5 bases, leaving 9 bases not matched to a gene. Germline CDR1 LNHDA, CDR2 SQIVND (reference sequence). The CDR3 sequence is 15 residues long. The DNA of the CDR3 is TGTGCCAGTAGTATAACGGGCAGGGGGATGAACGAGCAGTACTTC. Translating it yields CASSITGRGMNEQYF.

The V call is TRBV2, the J call TRBJ1-5, with 10 bases fitting TRBD1. Trimming removed 1 base from V and 4 bases from J; junction bases left unmatched: 1. The CDR3 has 15 residues. The germline CDR1 and CDR2 sequences are SNHLY and FYNNEI. CDR3 sequence: CASSEGTGGNQPQHF. CDR3 DNA sequence: TGTGCCAGCAGTGAAGGGACAGGGGGGAATCAGCCCCAGCATTTT.

V gene TRBV27 combines with J gene TRBJ1-1, with D unclear. This CDR3 is 12 amino acids long. Per the germline V gene, CDR1 is MNHEY and CDR2 is SMNVEV (reference sequence). V dropped 2 bases and J dropped 5 bases, with 6 bases sitting between them. This CDR3 is CASSLRGTEAFF. The DNA for the CDR3 is TGTGCCAGCAGTTTAAGAGGGACTGAAGCTTTCTTT.

The chain couples TRBV6-1 to TRBJ2-7, with D possibly TRBD1 on 6 matching bases. Germline V CDR1 and CDR2: MNHNS, SASEGT. The CDR3 has 13 amino acids. Trimming stripped 7 bases from V and 2 bases from J, with 12 bases between. The CDR3 protein is CASNRGQPYEQYV. CDR3 nucleotide sequence: TGTGCCAGCAATAGAGGACAGCCCTACGAGCAGTACGTC.

This chain's CDR3 is CASSILVGGADTQYF. The CDR3, as DNA: TGTGCCAGTAGTATTCTTGTGGGAGGGGCAGATACGCAGTATTTT. The V and J genes are TRBV19 and TRBJ2-3, with 7 positions matching TRBD2. Per the germline V gene, CDR1 is LNHDA and CDR2 is SQIVND (reference sequence). The trim removed 3 bases at V and 4 bases at J, leaving 7 bases unmatched. This CDR3 contains 15 residues.

The chain employs TRBV7-7 and TRBJ1-5; 8 nucleotides line up with TRBD1. With 5 bases clipped from V and 1 base from J, the junction kept 4 bases outside the gene matches. This CDR3 has 15 residues. CDR1 is SSHAT, CDR2 FNYEAQ, per germline (reference sequence). The CDR3 nucleotides read TGTGCCAGCAGCCCAGGGACAGGAAGCAATCAGCCCCAGCATTTT. Protein: CASSPGTGSNQPQHF.

V gene TRBV10-1 combines with J gene TRBJ1-1; possible D gene TRBD1, 6 bases. There are 14 residues in the CDR3. The V gene's germline CDR1 is WNHNN and CDR2 SYGVQD (reference sequence). V was pared by 5 bases and J by 6 bases, with 16 bases between. The CDR3, as DNA: TGCGCCAGCAGTTTTGGGGGCGCTGCCCCTGAAGCTTTCTTT. Its translation is CASSFGGAAPEAFF.

This clone was seen a single time. The CDR3 is CASSPSGALFGRTDTQYF. The CDR3 region has the DNA TGTGCCAGCAGCCCTTCAGGCGCCCTTTTCGGAAGGACAGATACGCAGTATTTT. V usage is TRBV27 and J usage is TRBJ2-3, with D unclear. Per the germline V gene, CDR1 is MNHEY and CDR2 is SMNVEV (reference sequence). V was pared by 6 bases and J by 3 bases, with 25 bases between. This CDR3 has 18 amino acids.

The chain couples TRBV28 to TRBJ2-7, with a tentative D call TRBD1 (6 bases). The V and J ends lost 5 bases and 5 bases respectively, with 10 bases between them. Germline loops: CDR1 MDHEN, CDR2 SYDVKM. This CDR3 region has 12 residues. The CDR3: CASSPTGHEQYV. For the CDR3, the DNA is TGTGCCAGCAGTCCGACAGGTCACGAGCAGTACGTC.